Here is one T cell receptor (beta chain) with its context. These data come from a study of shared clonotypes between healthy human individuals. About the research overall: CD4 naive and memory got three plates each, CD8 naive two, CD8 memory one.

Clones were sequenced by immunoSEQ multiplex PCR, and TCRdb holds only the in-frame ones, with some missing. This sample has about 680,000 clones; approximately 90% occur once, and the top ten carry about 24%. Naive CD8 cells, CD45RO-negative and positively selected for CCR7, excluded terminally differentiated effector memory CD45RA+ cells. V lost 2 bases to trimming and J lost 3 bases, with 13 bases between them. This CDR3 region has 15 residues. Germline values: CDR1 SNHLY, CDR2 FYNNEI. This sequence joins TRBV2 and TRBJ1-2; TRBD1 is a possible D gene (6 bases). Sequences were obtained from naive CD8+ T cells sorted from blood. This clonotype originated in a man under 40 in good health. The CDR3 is CASSEQGFGDYGYTF. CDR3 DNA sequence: TGTGCCAGCAGTGAACAGGGGTTTGGTGACTATGGCTACACCTTC. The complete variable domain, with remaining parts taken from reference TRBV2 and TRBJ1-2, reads EPEVTQTPSHQVTQMGQEVILRCVPISNHLYFYWYRQILGQKVEFLVSFYNNEISEKSEIFDDQFSVERPDGSNFTLKIRSTKLEDSAMYFCASSEQGFGDYGYTFGSGTRLTVV.